This is a list of T cell receptor beta chains from one sample in a study of T cell responses to AZD1222 COVID-19 vaccine. This table comes from immunoSEQ multiplex PCR, and its TCRdb copy is limited to in-frame clones, with some not included. This sample carries about 120,000 clones, about nine tenths of them seen once, and the ten largest clones take 4% to 5.5%. The sequencing here drew on peripheral blood, taken on day 0 of MenACWY control vaccination. These receptors were collected from an adult in good health. Each CDR3 is given with its conserved first and last residue. Each record gives: J gene, V gene, CDR3 protein.

J: TRBJ1-2; V: TRBV19; CDR3: CASSIASYGYTF
J: TRBJ1-4; V: TRBV5-1; CDR3: CASSPGPNEKLFF
J: TRBJ2-2; V: TRBV11-2; CDR3: CASSLVGGGRASGELFF
J: TRBJ2-7; V: TRBV18; CDR3: CASSPRQFTYEQYF
J: TRBJ1-2; V: TRBV27; CDR3: CASSPGQFLSYTF
J: TRBJ2-5; V: TRBV24-1; CDR3: CATSDLQSGGQETQYF
J: TRBJ1-4; V: TRBV30; CDR3: CAWKTGLGSNEKLFF
J: TRBJ2-1; V: TRBV7-2; CDR3: CASSSLRVVEQFF
J: TRBJ2-3; V: TRBV7-9; CDR3: CASSKLVTDTQYF
J: TRBJ2-2; V: TRBV19; CDR3: CASSILVGPGELFF
J: TRBJ1-2; V: TRBV3-1/TRBV3-2; CDR3: CASSQDPPGGKDGYTF
J: TRBJ2-1; V: TRBV3-1/TRBV3-2; CDR3: CASSQVAARTSGSNEQFF
J: TRBJ1-1; V: TRBV27; CDR3: CASSFRAGEYTEAFF
J: TRBJ2-5; V: TRBV4-2; CDR3: CASSQGFQETQYF
J: TRBJ2-5; V: TRBV4-3; CDR3: CASSQDGGRSGETQYF
J: TRBJ2-3; V: TRBV7-9; CDR3: CASSGLAGFTDTQYF
J: TRBJ1-1; V: TRBV7-9; CDR3: CASSQDRVSTEAFF
J: TRBJ2-3; V: TRBV10-3; CDR3: CAISEFLGRQGTGTDTQYF
J: TRBJ1-3; V: TRBV7-2; CDR3: CASSAPVGIVNTIYF
J: TRBJ2-7; V: TRBV27; CDR3: CASSLPGGEFEQYF
J: TRBJ2-1; V: TRBV19; CDR3: CASATSGRANEQFF
J: TRBJ2-2; V: TRBV24-1; CDR3: CATSDSAGTANTGELFF
J: TRBJ2-2; V: TRBV27; CDR3: CASSFATSTGELFF
J: TRBJ2-1; V: TRBV28; CDR3: CASSIRGPSYNEQFF
J: TRBJ2-6; V: TRBV19; CDR3: CASSVPGYGANVLTF
J: TRBJ2-5; V: TRBV20-1; CDR3: CSARQSETQYF
J: TRBJ2-5; V: TRBV4-3; CDR3: CASSQELLETQYF
J: TRBJ2-4; V: TRBV28; CDR3: CASSPTRATRAKNIQYF
J: TRBJ1-1; V: TRBV7-2; CDR3: CASSLVPGTGITEAFF
J: TRBJ1-2; V: TRBV5-6; CDR3: CASSFDYRVANYGYTF
J: TRBJ1-6; V: TRBV4-3; CDR3: CASSLTGAGNSPLHF
J: TRBJ1-1; V: TRBV5-5; CDR3: CASSLGGVTTEAFF
J: TRBJ2-1; V: TRBV27; CDR3: CASSPWTSPYNEQFF
J: TRBJ2-2; V: TRBV20-1; CDR3: CSASLAGELFF
J: TRBJ1-5; V: TRBV6-2/TRBV6-3; CDR3: CASSYPPDSNQPQHF
J: TRBJ1-5; V: TRBV19; CDR3: CASSIDRKIPNQPQHF
J: TRBJ2-1; V: TRBV7-9; CDR3: CASMGTNNEQFF
J: TRBJ2-5; V: TRBV3-1/TRBV3-2; CDR3: CASSQADRREETQYF
J: TRBJ1-2; V: TRBV10-3; CDR3: CAISEGREDGYTF
J: TRBJ2-5; V: TRBV5-1; CDR3: CASSRPGTGSQETQYF